The 11 T cell receptor beta chains listed next were all sequenced from one sample in a study of blood T cells in healthy people across ages. Sample-barcoded 5' priming and a J-beta primer mix drove a second PCR of about 6 to 12 cycles. Using its own MiXCR run on the 5' RACE reads, TCRdb lists one record per CDR3 protein. The sample includes roughly 650,000 distinct CDR3 sequences, about 34% of them seen just once. The sample comprised blood. These receptors were obtained from a woman older than 75 in good health.

This clonotype was seen ten or more times. The chain uses TRBV5-1 and TRBJ2-2; a weak D match, TRBD2 (6 bases). The CDR3 sequence is 15 residues long. The V end lost 7 bases, the J end lost 5 bases, and 18 bases lay between the germline ends. Germline CDR1 reads SGHRS; CDR2 reads YFSETQ. The CDR3 region is CASRGGAGKTGELFF. CDR3 bases: TGCGCCAGCCGAGGAGGGGCAGGGAAAACCGGGGAGCTGTTTTTT.

The rearrangement joins TRBV9 to TRBJ2-3, with 7 bases matching TRBD2. The J segment lost 3 bases and the V segment lost 2 bases, leaving 6 bases of the junction unmatched. The CDR3 has 15 amino acids. CDR1 and CDR2 from the germline V gene are SGDLS and YYNGEE. In DNA, the CDR3 is TGTGCCAGCAGCGTGCAGGGAGGGCGGACAGATACGCAGTATTTT. This encodes CASSVQGGRTDTQYF.

This clonotype has a count of ten or more. V is TRBV5-6 and J is TRBJ2-7; TRBD2 matches at 7 bases. J gave up 1 base and V 4 bases, and 5 bases lay outside the gene matches. The CDR3 covers 14 residues. Germline V gene sequence: CDR1 SGHDT, CDR2 YYEEEE. The CDR3 bases are TGTGCCAGCAGCCCCGGGGGGAAATCCTACGAGCAGTACTTC. Translating gives CASSPGGKSYEQYF.

In this sample, this clonotype turned up a few times. This chain joins TRBV7-8 and TRBJ1-6; D uncertain. Trimming removed 5 bases at V and 10 bases at J, with 15 bases between. This CDR3 has 14 amino acids. Germline V lookup: CDR1 SGHVS, CDR2 FQNEAQ. CDR3 sequence reads: CASSTSPSGSPLHF. The DNA for the CDR3 is TGTGCCAGCAGCACAAGCCCTAGTGGATCACCCCTCCACTTT.

V gene TRBV3-1 combines with J gene TRBJ2-2; no clear D. Between the trimmed V and J ends, which lost 1 base and 4 bases, there was a span of 10 bases. The germline V gene has CDR1 LGHDT and CDR2 YNNKEL (reference sequence). The CDR3 has 15 residues. The CDR3 sequence is CASSQGRKSTGELFF. Written as DNA, the CDR3 is TGTGCCAGCAGCCAAGGGCGGAAGAGCACCGGGGAGCTGTTTTTT.

There are many counts of this clonotype. This chain joins TRBV20-1 and TRBJ1-6, with D possibly being TRBD1 (5 bases). Trimming shortened V by 2 bases and J by 0 bases, and 11 bases separated the two germline ends. Looked up from germline, CDR1 is DFQATT and CDR2 is SNEGSKA (reference sequence). There are 16 residues in the CDR3. CDR3 residues: CSARSRQSSYNSPLHF. In DNA form, the CDR3 reads TGCAGTGCTAGAAGTAGACAGAGCTCCTATAATTCACCCCTCCACTTT.

This clonotype came up many times. Here the CDR3 reads CASSYKPGTEAFF. The CDR3 DNA reads TGTGCCAGCAGTTACAAACCGGGAACTGAAGCTTTCTTT. The chain recombines TRBV6-2 or TRBV6-3 with TRBJ1-1; unclear D gene. The CDR3 runs 13 residues. CDR1 and CDR2 (germline): MNHEY, SVGEGT. Between the trimmed V and J ends, which lost 2 bases and 5 bases, there was a span of 9 bases.

As to this clonotype: This may stem from a read error, because a much larger clone lies one nucleotide away. The chain couples TRBV5-1 to TRBJ2-1; 7 bases align to TRBD2. TRBJ2-7 matches the DNA end more closely, so the J call is doubtful. This CDR3 comprises 16 residues. The V gene's germline CDR1 is SGHRS and CDR2 YFSETQ. The CDR3 DNA sequence: TGCGCCAGCAGCATAGGAGCGGGGAGCTCCTACAATGAGCAGTACTTC. It yields the protein CASSIGAGSSYNEQYF.

The genes are TRBV7-6 and TRBJ1-3, with no clear D. V gave up 5 bases and J gave up 0 bases, with 11 bases separating them. CDR1 is SGHVS and CDR2 is FNYEAQ in the germline V gene. The CDR3 sequence is 15 residues long. The CDR3 is CASSPDRISGNTIYF. CDR3 in DNA: TGTGCCAGCAGCCCGGACCGCATCTCTGGAAACACCATATATTTT.

Comment on this clonotype: A clone one base away is much larger, so this may be a read error. The chain joins TRBV7-9 to TRBJ2-7, with a weak D call TRBD1 (5 bases). Germline V CDR1 and CDR2: SEHNR, FQNEAQ (reference sequence). Trimming cost V 0 bases and J 7 bases, with 13 bases left between them. The CDR3 is made up of 14 amino acids. CDR3 DNA: TGTGCCAGCAGCTTAGCTGCTACCAGGGATGAGCAGTACTTC. Translating it yields CASSLAATRDEQYF.

This clonotype came up many times. The chain has TRBV20-1 and TRBJ2-3, with TRBD1 matching 8 bases. Looked up from germline, CDR1 is DFQATT and CDR2 is SNEGSKA (reference sequence). CDR3 length: 15 residues. The J segment lost 0 bases and the V segment lost 5 bases, leaving 7 bases of the junction unmatched. The CDR3 DNA follows: TGCAGTGCTGTGACAGGGGCTGACAGCACAGATACGCAGTATTTT. It encodes CSAVTGADSTDTQYF.